Listed here are 28 T cell receptor beta chains from one sample, sequenced in a study of OX40 agonist ivuxolimab in advanced cancers. This table comes from immunoSEQ multiplex PCR, and its TCRdb copy is limited to in-frame clones, with some not included. The table has tens of thousands of clones, about 86% seen once; the top ten hold approximately 1.5%. The sample here was CD4+ or CD8+ T cells sorted from blood, taken in a trial of the OX40 agonist ivuxolimab. All receptors derive from an adult with an advanced solid tumor such as melanoma, head and neck, liver or kidney cancer.

For the CDR3, the DNA is TGTGCCAGCAGCCGAAGTCTCGACACTGAAGCTTTCTTT. Translation: CASSRSLDTEAFF. The chain carries TRBV14 and TRBJ1-1; D remains ambiguous. Germline V gives CDR1 SGHDN, CDR2 FVKESK. Trimming took off 4 bases at V and 3 bases at J, with 9 bases between the two ends. This CDR3 comprises 13 residues. The full variable domain, with the rest looked up from reference TRBV14 and TRBJ1-1, is EAGVTQFPSHSVIEKGQTVTLRCDPISGHDNLYWYRRVMGKEIKFLLHFVKESKQDESGMPNNRFLAERTGGTYSTLKVQPAELEDSGVYFCASSRSLDTEAFFGQGTRLTVV.

CDR3 in DNA: TGTGCCACCAGCAGAGAAGCGGGGGGAAACACCGGGGAGCTGTTTTTT. It yields the protein CATSREAGGNTGELFF. The chain uses TRBV15 and TRBJ2-2; 9 bases line up with TRBD2. V lost 0 bases to trimming and J lost 2 bases; unmatched junction nucleotides: 1. Per the germline V gene, CDR1 is LNHNV and CDR2 is YYDKDF (reference sequence). This CDR3 contains 16 residues. Filled out from reference TRBV15 and TRBJ2-2, the complete variable domain reads DAMVIQNPRYQVTQFGKPVTLSCSQTLNHNVMYWYQQKSSQAPKLLFHYYDKDFNNEADTPDNFQSRRPNTSFCFLDIRSPGLGDTAMYLCATSREAGGNTGELFFGEGSRLTVL.

The chain is built from TRBV11-2 and TRBJ2-2; maybe TRBD1 (6 bases). V was cut by 3 bases and J by 5 bases, with 13 bases left in between. The germline CDR1 and CDR2 sequences are SGHAT and FQNNGV. The CDR3 runs 15 residues. The CDR3 protein is CASSLAGTITGELFF. CDR3 coding DNA: TGTGCCAGCAGCTTGGCCGGGACAATAACCGGGGAGCTGTTTTTT.

This clone appeared once. The CDR3 reads CASSLVSTGSYEQYF. The DNA of the CDR3 is TGTGCCAGCAGCTTGGTGAGTACCGGTAGCTACGAGCAGTACTTC. The chain is built from TRBV5-5 and TRBJ2-7, with D unclear. CDR1 SGHKS and CDR2 YYEKEE come from the germline V gene (reference sequence). This CDR3 has 15 residues. The V end lost 0 bases, the J end lost 3 bases, and 13 bases lay between the germline ends.

As DNA, the CDR3 is TGTGCCACCAGAAATTACGGGACTAGCGGGGTTCTTACCTACAATGAGCAGTTCTTC. It is translated as CATRNYGTSGVLTYNEQFF. The chain has TRBV15 and TRBJ2-1, with 13 bases fitting TRBD2. V lost 6 bases and J lost 2; bases outside the gene matches: 13. The CDR3 runs to 19 residues. CDR1 LNHNV and CDR2 YYDKDF come from the germline V gene (reference sequence).

This sequence joins TRBV4-3 and TRBJ2-3; D is uncertain. The CDR3 spans 14 residues. Germline V gene data show CDR1 as LGHNA and CDR2 as YSLEER. The V and J ends lost 0 bases and 6 bases respectively, with 10 bases between them. CDR3 nucleotides: TGCGCCAGCAGCCAAGATAGGCCTTTCGATACGCAGTATTTT. Translation: CASSQDRPFDTQYF.

V usage is TRBV6-1 and J usage is TRBJ2-3; 11 bases match TRBD1. Trimming removed 7 bases from V and 2 bases from J; junction bases left unmatched: 5. Germline CDR1 reads MNHNS; CDR2 reads SASEGT. The CDR3 spans 15 residues. The CDR3 here is CASTGTGGYTDTQYF. As DNA, the CDR3 is TGTGCCAGCACTGGGACAGGGGGTTACACAGATACGCAGTATTTT.

The chain is built from TRBV7-9 and TRBJ2-7; D unclear. This CDR3 has 14 residues. Trimming cost V 1 base and J 5 bases, with 12 bases left between them. Germline CDR1 reads SEHNR; CDR2 reads FQNEAQ (reference sequence). The CDR3 reads CASSLDLSSDEQYF. The DNA for the CDR3 is TGTGCCAGCAGCTTAGATCTTTCTTCGGACGAGCAGTACTTC.

The chain has TRBV11-2 and TRBJ2-3; D uncertain. There are 13 residues in the CDR3. The V and J ends lost 1 base and 8 bases respectively, with 10 bases between them. Looked up from germline, CDR1 is SGHAT and CDR2 is FQNNGV. DNA for the CDR3: TGTGCCAGCAGCTTAGGCGGCAGTCCTACGCAGTATTTT. Protein: CASSLGGSPTQYF.

This chain joins TRBV9 and TRBJ2-3, with no clear D. Germline V gives CDR1 SGDLS, CDR2 YYNGEE. There are 13 residues in the CDR3. V was clipped by 4 bases and J by 5 bases, with 11 bases between them. The CDR3 reads CASSPPGEDTQYF. CDR3 coding DNA: TGTGCCAGCAGCCCACCAGGAGAAGATACGCAGTATTTT.

The V gene is TRBV11-2, the J gene TRBJ1-3; no reliable D call. CDR1 and CDR2 (germline): SGHAT, FQNNGV. The CDR3 totals 15 residues. Between the trimmed V and J ends, which lost 1 base and 7 bases, there was a span of 14 bases. CDR3 region: CASSLGEGGANTIYF. Here the CDR3 DNA reads TGTGCCAGCAGCTTAGGCGAGGGTGGAGCGAACACCATATATTTT.

The chain joins TRBV4-1 to TRBJ2-3, with D possibly called TRBD1 or TRBD2 (5 bases each). The CDR3 has 13 amino acids. V shed 2 bases and J shed 6 bases, with 9 bases lying between them. Germline CDR1 is MGHRA and CDR2 is YSYEKL. This CDR3 reads CASSQLGTDTQYF. The CDR3 DNA reads as TGCGCCAGCAGCCAACTGGGGACGGATACGCAGTATTTT.

The chain uses TRBV7-2 and TRBJ1-3; D might be TRBD1 (5 bases). The CDR3 spans 14 residues. V lost 4 bases and J 4 bases, leaving 11 bases between the germline ends. Germline V gives CDR1 SGHTA, CDR2 FQGNSA. CDR3 nucleotide sequence: TGTGCCAGCAGCTCCGGGACTGTCGGAAACACCATATATTTT. This translates into CASSSGTVGNTIYF.

CDR3 bases: TGTGCCAGCAGCCAAGGACAGGGGGCGACTAATGAAAAACTGTTTTTT. Translating gives CASSQGQGATNEKLFF. The V gene is TRBV4-2, the J gene TRBJ1-4, with 10 bases matching TRBD1. V dropped 1 base and J dropped 2; count of bases not matched to a gene: 1. There are 16 residues in the CDR3. The germline V gene has CDR1 LGHNA and CDR2 YNFKEQ.

The rearrangement joins TRBV5-6 to TRBJ2-5; 12 bases agree with TRBD1. Germline trimming cut 4 bases from V and 5 bases from J; bases unmatched to any gene: 12. The CDR3 loop spans 17 amino acids. Germline V gene data show CDR1 as SGHDT and CDR2 as YYEEEE. DNA of the CDR3: TGTGCCAGCAGCCGAGGGGACAGGGGGCGCGTTGGGGAGACCCAGTACTTC. This sequence encodes CASSRGDRGRVGETQYF.

The gene calls are TRBV11-1 and TRBJ2-6; D unresolved. Deletions cut 3 bases from V and 0 bases from J, with 6 bases between. The CDR3 has 15 amino acids. CDR1 is SGHAT, CDR2 FQDESV, per germline (reference sequence). CDR3 bases: TGTGCCAGCAGCTTCCTGGGCTCTGGGGCCAACGTCCTGACTTTC. The encoded protein is CASSFLGSGANVLTF.

The CDR3 nucleotides read TGTGCCAGCAGTCGGGACAGAGCCTACGAGCAGTACTTC. Its protein product is CASSRDRAYEQYF. The chain employs TRBV11-1 and TRBJ2-7, with 7 nucleotides matching TRBD1. In germline, CDR1 is SGHAT, CDR2 FQDESV (reference sequence). The CDR3 is 13 residues long. J lost 2 bases, V lost 6 bases, and 4 bases had no gene match.

The gene calls are TRBV5-6 and TRBJ2-5; 8 bases line up with TRBD1. V was clipped by 4 bases and J by 2 bases; unmatched bases: 16. The CDR3 runs to 18 residues. CDR1 and CDR2 (germline): SGHDT, YYEEEE. CDR3 sequence: CASSRFRLDRELQETQYF. CDR3 coding DNA: TGTGCCAGCAGCCGATTTCGCTTGGACAGGGAATTACAAGAGACCCAGTACTTC.

This chain connects TRBV20-1 to TRBJ2-5; 8 bases are shared with TRBD1. Germline assignment: CDR1 DFQATT and CDR2 SNEGSKA (reference sequence). This CDR3 is built from 11 residues. The ends lost 5 bases at V and 7 bases at J; junction bases unmatched: 3. The CDR3: CSAGQGATQYF. CDR3 coding DNA: TGCAGTGCTGGCCAGGGGGCGACCCAGTACTTC.

This clone appeared a few times. J is TRBJ2-7 and V is TRBV5-1; D may be TRBD1 or TRBD2 (5 bases each). V lost 4 bases and J lost 7, with 18 bases in between. Germline CDR1 SGHRS, CDR2 YFSETQ. The CDR3 is 14 amino acids. The CDR3 DNA reads TGCGCCAGCAGCCCCGGGGCCACCCCGGGGGAGCAGTACTTC. Encoded protein: CASSPGATPGEQYF. Supplemented by reference TRBV5-1 and TRBJ2-7, the full variable domain reads KAGVTQTPRYLIKTRGQQVTLSCSPISGHRSVSWYQQTPGQGLQFLFEYFSETQRNKGNFPGRFSGRQFSNSRSEMNVSTLELGDSALYLCASSPGATPGEQYFGPGTRLTVT.

The chain joins TRBV6-1 to TRBJ1-1; a weak D match, TRBD1 (5 bases). With 7 bases removed from V and 2 bases from J, the gap between germline ends came to 14 bases. The CDR3 loop spans 14 amino acids. Germline values: CDR1 MNHNS, CDR2 SASEGT. The CDR3 DNA is TGTGCCAGCAAGACGGGACTTCAAAACACTGAAGCTTTCTTT. This sequence encodes CASKTGLQNTEAFF.

The V and J genes are TRBV19 and TRBJ1-1; D might be TRBD1 (6 bases). Germline assignment: CDR1 LNHDA and CDR2 SQIVND (reference sequence). Trimming pared 5 bases from V and 0 bases from J, leaving 16 bases between. This CDR3 region has 16 residues. For the CDR3, the DNA is TGTGCCAGTAGTGGGGGGGCAGGATTAATGAACACTGAAGCTTTCTTT. Translation gives CASSGGAGLMNTEAFF.

The chain recombines TRBV6-1 with TRBJ1-2, with TRBD1 matching 9 bases. The CDR3 is 14 residues long. The J segment lost 7 bases and the V segment lost 6 bases, leaving 9 bases of the junction unmatched. CDR1 is MNHNS, CDR2 SASEGT, per germline. CDR3: CASRADRGSSGYTF. CDR3 DNA: TGTGCCAGCAGGGCGGACAGGGGATCGAGTGGCTACACCTTC.

The chain joins TRBV6-1 to TRBJ1-3, with TRBD1 as a possible D gene (5 bases). This CDR3 has 13 residues. Germline CDR1 reads MNHNS; CDR2 reads SASEGT. Trimming pared 8 bases from V and 4 bases from J, leaving 12 bases between. The DNA of the CDR3 is TGTGCCAGCGGCGGGACCCGAGGAAACACCATATATTTT. It translates to CASGGTRGNTIYF.

CDR3 nucleotides: TGTGCCAGCAGCTTATACACCGGGACTACTAATGAAAAACTGTTTTTT. Translated: CASSLYTGTTNEKLFF. V and J are TRBV7-6 and TRBJ1-4, with D possibly being TRBD1 (5 bases). Germline CDR1 SGHVS, CDR2 FNYEAQ. V gave up 2 bases and J gave up 2 bases, with 12 bases separating them. This CDR3 is built from 16 residues.

This rearrangement joins TRBV11-2 to TRBJ2-1, with TRBD2 identical over 10 bases. The CDR3 is 16 residues long. Germline V lookup: CDR1 SGHAT, CDR2 FQNNGV. J was trimmed by 2 bases and V by 5 bases; bases with no gene match: 6. CDR3 bases: TGTGCCAGCAGCCGATCGAGCGGGGGGGCCTACAATGAGCAGTTCTTC. Translation gives CASSRSSGGAYNEQFF.

This chain connects TRBV4-2 to TRBJ2-7, with 8 bases that match TRBD1. Trimming at V came to 1 base and at J to 2 bases, leaving 1 base not matched to a gene. The CDR3 extends over 14 amino acids. CDR1 is LGHNA, CDR2 YNFKEQ, per germline. The CDR3 spells CASSQGQGTYEQYF. In DNA, the CDR3 is TGTGCCAGCAGCCAAGGACAGGGGACCTACGAGCAGTACTTC.

This clone was seen a single time. The DNA for the CDR3 is TGTGCCAGCGTGCCCCCCGACAGCTCCTACGAGCAGTACTTC. This encodes CASVPPDSSYEQYF. This chain connects TRBV28 to TRBJ2-7, with D possibly matching TRBD1 (5 bases). The CDR3 is 14 amino acids. Germline V gene data show CDR1 as MDHEN and CDR2 as SYDVKM. Between the trimmed V and J ends, which lost 8 bases and 0 bases, there was a span of 14 bases.